This is a list of T cell receptor beta chains from one sample in a study of read filtering for tumor transcriptome and immune sequencing. TCRdb processed the reads anew with MiXCR; each CDR3 protein has one entry. The table includes 50,000 to 65,000 distinct CDR3 sequences, roughly 19% detected once. The source material was a population of CD138-negative cells sorted from bone marrow. These receptor sequences come from a donor older than 35 with multiple myeloma. Each CDR3 is given with its conserved first and last residue. Fields, in order: J gene, D gene, V gene, clone size, CDR3 DNA, CDR3 protein. The D gene is left open where the match is weak. Clone size is shown for a subset of rows, as once, few, many or a class of expanded clone.

j_call: TRBJ2-3
d_call: NA
v_call: TRBV28
clone_size: many
cdr3_nt: TGTGCCAGCAGTTTGGGTAGGGGGGCAGATACGCAGTATTTT
cdr3_aa: CASSLGRGADTQYF

j_call: TRBJ2-7
d_call: NA
v_call: TRBV7-3
clone_size: many
cdr3_nt: TGTGCCAGCAGCCCCTCCAGGGCCAGCTACTACGAGCAGTACTTC
cdr3_aa: CASSPSRASYYEQYF

j_call: TRBJ1-6
d_call: NA
v_call: TRBV3-1
clone_size: many
cdr3_nt: TGTGCCAGCAGCCAAGGAAGGTCCGTCCCACCCCTCCACTTT
cdr3_aa: CASSQGRSVPPLHF

j_call: TRBJ1-5
d_call: NA
v_call: TRBV5-5
clone_size: once
cdr3_nt: TGTGCCAGCTGGGCTGTCGATTCCTCCAATCAGCCCCAGCATTTT
cdr3_aa: CASWAVDSSNQPQHF

j_call: TRBJ1-1
d_call: NA
v_call: TRBV7-3
clone_size: many
cdr3_nt: TGTGCCAGCAGCACCCAACGGGACACTGAAGCTTTCTTT
cdr3_aa: CASSTQRDTEAFF

j_call: TRBJ1-2
d_call: NA
v_call: TRBV21-1
clone_size: many
cdr3_nt: TGTGCCAGCAAGACGTTTGGGGTCCCCTATGGCTACACCTTC
cdr3_aa: CASKTFGVPYGYTF

j_call: TRBJ2-3
d_call: TRBD2
v_call: TRBV11-2
clone_size: many
cdr3_nt: TGTGCCAGCAGCTTAGACTCACTAGCGGATACGCAGTATTTT
cdr3_aa: CASSLDSLADTQYF

j_call: TRBJ2-6
d_call: TRBD1
v_call: TRBV28
clone_size: NA
cdr3_nt: TGTGCCAGCAGTCTTTGGACAGGGGGCGATGGGGCCAACGTCCTGACTTTC
cdr3_aa: CASSLWTGGDGANVLTF

j_call: TRBJ1-2
d_call: NA
v_call: TRBV4-2
clone_size: NA
cdr3_nt: TGTGCCAGCAGCCCCACCTCGACGGAGTATGGCTGCACCTTC
cdr3_aa: CASSPTSTEYGCTF

j_call: TRBJ2-3
d_call: TRBD2
v_call: TRBV20-1
clone_size: NA
cdr3_nt: TGCAGTGCTAGAGACCAGGGACTAGCGGAAGGTGGTACGCAGTATTTT
cdr3_aa: CSARDQGLAEGGTQYF

j_call: TRBJ2-2
d_call: TRBD1
v_call: TRBV28
clone_size: many
cdr3_nt: TGTGCCAGCAGTCGACAGGGGGTGTCGACCGGGGAGCTGTTTTTT
cdr3_aa: CASSRQGVSTGELFF

j_call: TRBJ1-1
d_call: NA
v_call: TRBV7-2
clone_size: many
cdr3_nt: TGTGCCAGCAGCCCCACCCGGACCGGGAACACTGAAGCTTTCTTT
cdr3_aa: CASSPTRTGNTEAFF

j_call: TRBJ2-1
d_call: NA
v_call: TRBV11-3
clone_size: few
cdr3_nt: TGTGCCAGCAGCTTAGATCAAGGACCGCTAAATGAGCAGTTCTTC
cdr3_aa: CASSLDQGPLNEQFF

j_call: TRBJ2-1
d_call: TRBD2
v_call: TRBV6-5
clone_size: many
cdr3_nt: TGTGCCAGCAGTTACCGTGCGGGGACTAGCGGTGAGCAGTTCTTC
cdr3_aa: CASSYRAGTSGEQFF

j_call: TRBJ2-7
d_call: NA
v_call: TRBV20-1
clone_size: many
cdr3_nt: TGCAGTGCTAGAGCAGGTTACGAGCAGTACTTC
cdr3_aa: CSARAGYEQYF

j_call: TRBJ2-1
d_call: TRBD2
v_call: TRBV20-1
clone_size: many
cdr3_nt: TGCAGTGCTAGCGGGGCGGGGGACTACAATGAGCAGTTCTTC
cdr3_aa: CSASGAGDYNEQFF

j_call: TRBJ1-2
d_call: NA
v_call: TRBV19
clone_size: NA
cdr3_nt: TGTGCCAGTAGTATGTTCGCCCGTCGTCACTATGGCTACACCTTC
cdr3_aa: CASSMFARRHYGYTF

j_call: TRBJ2-2
d_call: NA
v_call: TRBV2
clone_size: many
cdr3_nt: TGTGCCAGCACCTGGACAGCGAACACCGGGGAGCTGTTTTTT
cdr3_aa: CASTWTANTGELFF

j_call: TRBJ2-5
d_call: NA
v_call: TRBV7-2
clone_size: many
cdr3_nt: TGTGCCAGCAGCCGTGACAGAAAAGAGACCCAGTACTTC
cdr3_aa: CASSRDRKETQYF

j_call: TRBJ2-1
d_call: TRBD2
v_call: TRBV11-3
clone_size: NA
cdr3_nt: TGTGCCAGCAGCCTCCGGGAGGTAAATGAGCAGTTCTTC
cdr3_aa: CASSLREVNEQFF

j_call: TRBJ2-7
d_call: NA
v_call: TRBV28
clone_size: many
cdr3_nt: TGTGCCAGCTCAAGGCCGGGACTCGTCTTCTACGAGCAGTACTTC
cdr3_aa: CASSRPGLVFYEQYF

j_call: TRBJ1-1
d_call: NA
v_call: TRBV29-1
clone_size: many
cdr3_nt: TGCAGCGCCACTATAGACACTGAAGCTTTCTTT
cdr3_aa: CSATIDTEAFF

j_call: TRBJ1-5
d_call: NA
v_call: TRBV4-2
clone_size: many
cdr3_nt: TGTGCCAGCAGCCAAGCGTTCGGTAGCAATCAGCCCCAGCATTTT
cdr3_aa: CASSQAFGSNQPQHF

j_call: TRBJ2-5
d_call: NA
v_call: TRBV20-1
clone_size: few
cdr3_nt: TGCAGTGCTAGAGGAATGGCAGACCACCAAGAGACCCAGTACTTC
cdr3_aa: CSARGMADHQETQYF

j_call: TRBJ1-1
d_call: NA
v_call: TRBV5-4
clone_size: few
cdr3_nt: TGTGCCAGCAGCTTGAAGGGAAAGGAAGTGAACACTGAAGCTTTCTTT
cdr3_aa: CASSLKGKEVNTEAFF

j_call: TRBJ2-1
d_call: NA
v_call: TRBV7-2
clone_size: many
cdr3_nt: TGTGCCAGCAGCATAATTCAGGGCATTCTCTACAATGAGCAGTTCTTC
cdr3_aa: CASSIIQGILYNEQFF

j_call: TRBJ1-1
d_call: TRBD1
v_call: TRBV6-6
clone_size: many
cdr3_nt: TGTGCCAGCAGTTACTCGGAAACAGGGGTGGACACTGAAGCTTTCTTT
cdr3_aa: CASSYSETGVDTEAFF

j_call: TRBJ2-7
d_call: NA
v_call: TRBV28
clone_size: many
cdr3_nt: TGTGCCAGCAGTTCCATAGCGGCCCCCCCCTACGAGCAGTACTTC
cdr3_aa: CASSSIAAPPYEQYF

j_call: TRBJ1-1
d_call: TRBD1
v_call: TRBV7-9
clone_size: many
cdr3_nt: TGTGCCAGCAGCCGGCAGGGGGACACTGAAGCTTTCTTT
cdr3_aa: CASSRQGDTEAFF

j_call: TRBJ2-5
d_call: NA
v_call: TRBV7-9
clone_size: many
cdr3_nt: TGTGCCAGCAGCTCAAAGAGGCAGACCCAGTACTTC
cdr3_aa: CASSSKRQTQYF

j_call: TRBJ2-3
d_call: TRBD2
v_call: TRBV5-6
clone_size: many
cdr3_nt: TGTGCCAGCAGCTTTAAGGGGCTAGCGGGCACAGATACGCAGTATTTT
cdr3_aa: CASSFKGLAGTDTQYF

j_call: TRBJ2-3
d_call: NA
v_call: TRBV30
clone_size: few
cdr3_nt: TGTGCCTGGAGTGTACTAGACGTCCGCACAGATACGCAGTATTTT
cdr3_aa: CAWSVLDVRTDTQYF

j_call: TRBJ2-2
d_call: NA
v_call: TRBV29-1
clone_size: NA
cdr3_nt: TGCAGCGTTGCAAGGACCGGGGAGCTGTTTTTT
cdr3_aa: CSVARTGELFF

j_call: TRBJ2-7
d_call: NA
v_call: TRBV12-3/TRBV12-4
clone_size: many
cdr3_nt: TGTGCCAGCCGTCTCTCCTCCAACAGGGCTTACGAGCAGTACTTC
cdr3_aa: CASRLSSNRAYEQYF

j_call: TRBJ1-2
d_call: TRBD1
v_call: TRBV6-5
clone_size: NA
cdr3_nt: TGTGCCAGCAGTTACGCGGGACAGGGGAGCTATGGCTACACCTTC
cdr3_aa: CASSYAGQGSYGYTF

j_call: TRBJ2-1
d_call: NA
v_call: TRBV6-6
clone_size: many
cdr3_nt: TGTGCCAGCAGTCTAAGACAGGCGCCCCTCTACAATGAGCAGTTCTTC
cdr3_aa: CASSLRQAPLYNEQFF

j_call: TRBJ2-7
d_call: NA
v_call: TRBV6-5
clone_size: few
cdr3_nt: TGTGCCGCGTCGAGCGTAGAGGGGGACGAGCAGTACTTC
cdr3_aa: CAASSVEGDEQYF

j_call: TRBJ2-1
d_call: NA
v_call: TRBV9
clone_size: NA
cdr3_nt: TGTGCCAGCAGCTCCGACATCCCCTCCTACAATGAGCAGTTCTTC
cdr3_aa: CASSSDIPSYNEQFF

j_call: TRBJ1-2
d_call: NA
v_call: TRBV28
clone_size: few
cdr3_nt: TGTGCCGTTACGACCCCAAGGCGGTATGGCTACACCTTC
cdr3_aa: CAVTTPRRYGYTF